This TCR beta chain was profiled in a study of cytomegalovirus exposure and HLA in healthy donors. Study context: Earlier, 110 million or so unique TCR beta sequences were recovered from about 170 million T cells by an analysis. In an early release, HLA-typed donors contributed tens of millions of unique TCR sequences.

Germline V lookup: CDR1 MNHNS, CDR2 SASEGT. CDR3 length: 18 residues. V trimming: 0 bases; J trimming: 1 base; junction bases outside the gene matches: 6. Primers: 60 Vbeta forward and 13 Jbeta reverse. Generated by immunoSEQ multiplex PCR, the TCRdb table keeps only in-frame clones and is missing some. The sample records approximately 120,000 clones, around 81% being singletons. The sample comprised PBMCs. This rearrangement joins TRBV6-1 to TRBJ2-5; TRBD2 matches at 12 bases. This receptor was identified in a female donor in good health and CMV-seronegative. CDR3 residues: CASSEAVLAGGVQETQYF. The CDR3, as DNA: TGTGCCAGCAGTGAAGCTGTGCTAGCGGGAGGGGTCCAAGAGACCCAGTACTTC.